Below are 26 T cell receptor delta chains sequenced from a single sample in a study of gamma-delta chains in newborns, infants, children. TCRdb re-called clones from the reads via CATT. Of about 6,100 delta-chain clones in the sample, 2.5% to 3% are singletons; the top ten hold around 16%. The sequencing sample was made of blood. The receptor source for this set is a child who was a newborn, infant or young child, either healthy, febrile or measles-vaccinated (not recorded which).

Remarks on this clone: One junction end disagrees with the germline gene, perhaps due to a read error. The chain links TRDV2 to TRDJ3, with TRDD3 matching over 9 bases. Germline matching of the DNA provided the J gene here, since TCRdb leaves it blank. This CDR3 contains 20 residues. The germline gives CDR1 GEAIGNYY, CDR2 EKD. CDR3 in amino acids: CARDTVLGDHLSWDTRQMFF. The CDR3 bases are TGTGCCCGTGACACCGTACTGGGGGACCACCTCTCCTGGGACACCCGACAGATGTTTTTC.

This clone is medium-sized within its sample. Within the sample, other DNA sequences also encode this same CDR3. The gene calls are TRDV2 and TRDJ3; 13 bases map to TRDD3. The CDR3 sequence is 19 residues long. V was clipped by 1 base and J by 3 bases; unmatched bases: 5. CDR1 is GEAIGNYY and CDR2 is EKD in the germline V gene. CDR3 bases: TGTGCCTGTGACACGGTACTGGGGGATACGCGCTGGGACACCCGACAGATGTTTTTC. It specifies CACDTVLGDTRWDTRQMFF.

This clone was recorded a few times. This DNA's translation and the protein TCRdb lists, from a much larger clone, do not match at residue 12, likely due to a read error; the protein shown is translated from the DNA. The chain couples TRDV2 to TRDJ2; TRDD3 matches 10 bases. The V gene's germline CDR1 is GEAIGNYY and CDR2 EKD. CDR3 length equals 17 residues. The CDR3 loop is CACDSLLGDVLAAQLFF. The CDR3 DNA reads as TGTGCCTGTGACTCGCTACTGGGGGATGTTTTGGCAGCACAACTCTTCTTT.

This clone showed up just a few times. This could be a read error, since a much larger clone is one nucleotide away. The chain joins TRDV2 to TRDJ2; 12 bases map to TRDD3. Germline V gene lookup returns CDR1 GEAIGNYY and CDR2 EKD. The CDR3 totals 15 residues. CDR3 in amino acids: CACDTYWGIPAQPFF. CDR3 nucleotide sequence: TGTGCCTGTGACACCTACTGGGGGATACCAGCACAACCCTTCTTT.

This clone has more than one count but fewer than ten. A much larger clone differs from this one at a single base, so this may be a read error. J is TRDJ3 and V is TRDV2; D may match TRDD2 or TRDD3 (7 bases each). The germline V gene has CDR1 GEAIGNYY and CDR2 EKD. The CDR3 length is 18 residues. CDR3 sequence: CACDTVLGPSWGTRQMFF. In DNA form, the CDR3 reads TGTGCCTGTGACACCGTACTGGGGCCTTCCTGGGGCACCCGACAGATGTTTTTC.

Remarks on this clone: DNA and listed protein disagree at residue 3, so the protein shown here was translated from the DNA. The chain is built from TRDV2 and TRDJ2, with 7 bases fitting TRDD3. This CDR3 is built from 17 residues. Germline V CDR1 and CDR2: GEAIGNYY, EKD. CDR3 DNA: TGTGCCCGTGACACCTTGGGGGAAGCCCATTTGACAGCACAACTCTTCTTT. Protein sequence: CARDTLGEAHLTAQLFF.

This clone was seen a handful of times. A much more abundant neighbour one base away suggests this may be a read error. The genes are TRDV2 and TRDJ3, with 11 bases lining up with TRDD3. Germline V gene lookup returns CDR1 GEAIGNYY and CDR2 EKD. This CDR3 region has 19 residues. CDR3 sequence reads: CACDKVLGDSSWGTRQMFF. The DNA for the CDR3 is TGTGCCTGTGACAAAGTACTGGGGGATAGCTCCTGGGGCACCCGACAGATGTTTTTC.

This clone has only a few counts. The sample has other DNA sequences that encode this CDR3 too. The V gene is TRDV2, the J gene TRDJ3, with TRDD3 identical over 7 bases. The CDR3 length is 19 residues. With V trimmed by 1 base and J by 0 bases, 8 bases remained unmatched. Germline V gene lookup returns CDR1 GEAIGNYY and CDR2 EKD. CDR3 DNA sequence: TGTGCCTGTGACACTGTACTGGGGATTTTCTCCTGGGACACCCGACAGATGTTTTTC. This translates into CACDTVLGIFSWDTRQMFF.

This clone is judged medium-sized. The same CDR3 is also encoded by other DNA sequences in this sample. The rearrangement joins TRDV2 to TRDJ2; 9 bases are shared with TRDD3. V shed 0 bases, J shed 1 base, and the junction held 2 bases outside the gene matches. The CDR3 has 16 amino acids. Germline V gives CDR1 GEAIGNYY, CDR2 EKD. CDR3 protein: CACDTVGDILTAQLFF. The CDR3 DNA sequence: TGTGCCTGTGACACCGTGGGGGATATTTTGACAGCACAACTCTTCTTT.

This clone has only a few counts. Possible read error: a much larger clone is one base away. The sample has other DNA sequences that encode this CDR3 too. The chain employs TRDV2 and TRDJ2; 8 bases are shared with TRDD3. The V gene's germline CDR1 is GEAIGNYY and CDR2 EKD. The CDR3 runs to 16 residues. The CDR3 region has the DNA TGTGCCTGTGACACCGTTGGGGGATCTTTGACGGCACAACTCTTCTTT. The encoded protein is CACDTVGGSLTAQLFF.

Note on this clone: The junction differs from germline at one of its ends, possibly a read error. This chain uses TRDV2 with TRDJ3; TRDD3 aligns across 9 bases. There are 20 residues in the CDR3. Germline V gives CDR1 GEAIGNYY, CDR2 EKD. CDR3 region: CASDTVLGDHLSWDTRQMFF. The CDR3 coding sequence is TGTGCCAGTGACACCGTACTGGGGGACCACCTCTCCTGGGACACCCGACAGATGTTTTTC.

Turning to this clone: With a far larger clone one base away, a read error is the likely cause. CDR3 DNA: TGTGCCTGTGGCACCGTACTGGGGGAGAGCTCCTGGGACACCCGACAGATGTTTTTC. Translated: CACGTVLGESSWDTRQMFF. The chain carries TRDV2 and TRDJ3; 9 bases fit TRDD3. Germline V gives CDR1 GEAIGNYY, CDR2 EKD. The CDR3 totals 19 residues.

This clone was seen a few times. This may be a read error, as it is one base from a much larger clone. This specimen includes other DNA sequences encoding the same CDR3. The V call is TRDV2, the J call TRDJ3; the D is unclear. The V and J ends lost 2 bases and 0 bases respectively, with 16 bases between them. This CDR3 has 19 amino acids. CDR1 GEAIGNYY and CDR2 EKD come from the germline V gene. The CDR3 region is CACDNPLGSSSWDTRQMFF. The CDR3, as DNA: TGTGCCTGTGACAACCCCTTGGGTTCTAGCTCCTGGGACACCCGACAGATGTTTTTC.

This clone qualifies as medium-sized (0.01 to 0.1%). The rearrangement uses TRDV2 and TRDJ3; 13 nucleotides line up with TRDD3. This CDR3 has 19 residues. Germline V CDR1 and CDR2: GEAIGNYY, EKD. Germline trimming cut 3 bases from V and 2 bases from J; bases unmatched to any gene: 6. DNA for the CDR3: TGTGCCTGTGACTCGGTACTGGGGGATACGCCCTGGGACACCCGACAGATGTTTTTC. It translates to CACDSVLGDTPWDTRQMFF.

Note on this clone: A single base separates this from a much larger clone, so it may be a read error. This chain joins TRDV2 and TRDJ3; 10 bases align to TRDD3. Germline V gene sequence: CDR1 GEAIGNYY, CDR2 EKD. The CDR3 loop spans 19 amino acids. The CDR3 sequence: CACDNTGGSGSWDTRQVFF. CDR3 nucleotides: TGTGCCTGTGACAATACTGGGGGATCTGGCTCCTGGGACACCCGACAGGTGTTTTTC.

This clone is labeled medium-sized. Other nucleotide sequences in the sample specify the same CDR3. The J gene is TRDJ3, the V gene TRDV2; 8 bases are a match to TRDD3. Germline CDR1 reads GEAIGNYY; CDR2 reads EKD. The CDR3 totals 19 residues. The junction had 6 bases not matched to a gene; V was cut back by 0 bases and J by 0 bases. Here the CDR3 reads CACDTAGGPSSWDTRQMFF. Here the CDR3 DNA reads TGTGCCTGTGACACCGCTGGGGGACCCAGCTCCTGGGACACCCGACAGATGTTTTTC.

This clone is categorized as medium-sized. The chain joins TRDV2 to TRDJ3, with a weak D call TRDD3 (5 bases). The CDR3 loop spans 18 amino acids. V was clipped by 0 bases and J by 5 bases, with 16 bases between them. CDR1 and CDR2 from the germline V gene are GEAIGNYY and EKD. The DNA for the CDR3 is TGTGCCTGTGACACCGCCGGGATTCCGCTCCGGGACACCCGACAGATGTTTTTC. This codes for CACDTAGIPLRDTRQMFF.

Judged by abundance, this clone is medium-sized. The same CDR3 is also encoded by other DNA sequences in this sample. The chain uses TRDV2 and TRDJ3; a weak D match, TRDD3 (6 bases). The CDR3 is 19 residues long. The V end lost 0 bases, the J end lost 0 bases, and 14 bases lay between the germline ends. Germline lookup yields CDR1 GEAIGNYY and CDR2 EKD. CDR3 sequence reads: CACDTVIGGSSWDTRQMFF. The DNA for the CDR3 is TGTGCCTGTGACACCGTGATCGGGGGGAGCTCCTGGGACACCCGACAGATGTTTTTC.

Within the sample, this clone is medium-sized. The gene calls are TRDV2 and TRDJ3; 10 bases fit TRDD3. The CDR3 is 18 amino acids. V shed 0 bases, J shed 0 bases, and the junction held 1 base outside the gene matches. Germline loops: CDR1 GEAIGNYY, CDR2 EKD. CDR3 sequence (DNA): TGTGCCTGTGACACCGGGGGGATACGCTCCTGGGACACCCGACAGATGTTTTTC. This encodes CACDTGGIRSWDTRQMFF.

A note on this clone: This may come from a read error, since a much larger clone is one base off. Other DNA sequences of this sample code for an identical CDR3. The V and J genes are TRDV2 and TRDJ3, with 13 nucleotides matching TRDD3. The germline gives CDR1 GEAIGNYY, CDR2 EKD. The CDR3 runs 19 residues. CDR3 sequence: CACDKLGDTRSWDTRQMFF. In DNA, the CDR3 is TGTGCCTGCGACAAACTGGGGGATACGCGCTCCTGGGACACCCGACAGATGTTTTTC.

This clone has a handful of counts. The rearrangement joins TRDV2 to TRDJ3; 12 nucleotides match TRDD3. V dropped 5 bases and J dropped 0; count of bases not matched to a gene: 13. This CDR3 region has 21 residues. CDR1 GEAIGNYY and CDR2 EKD come from the germline V gene. The CDR3 nucleotides read TGTGCCTGTGGCAACTGGGGGATACCGGGCGAGAGCTCCTGGGACACCCGACAGATGTTTTTC. The encoded protein is CACGNWGIPGESSWDTRQMFF.

To note about this clone: The protein TCRdb gives is from a much larger clone and does not agree with this DNA's translation at residue 7, likely a read error; the protein shown here comes from the DNA. This chain connects TRDV2 to TRDJ1; D may be TRDD3 (5 bases). CDR1 GEAIGNYY and CDR2 EKD come from the germline V gene. V lost 3 bases, J lost 2 bases, and 15 bases lay in between. CDR3 length: 15 amino acids. The CDR3 bases are TGTGCCTGTGACCCACTGGAGGATAGGACCGATAAACTCATCTTT. Its protein is CACDPLEDRTDKLIF.

In this sample, this clone is medium-sized. The CDR3 nucleotides are TGTGCCTGTGACACATCGGGGCTACCACTCCACTCCTGGGACACCCGACAGATGTTTTTC. Translating it yields CACDTSGLPLHSWDTRQMFF. The chain employs TRDV2 and TRDJ3; D gene unclear. Germline V gene data show CDR1 as GEAIGNYY and CDR2 as EKD. This CDR3 is built from 20 residues. V lost 1 base to trimming and J lost 0 bases, with 18 bases between them.

With regard to this clone: A far larger clone is a single base away, which makes a read error likely. The chain carries TRDV2 and TRDJ1; 8 positions match TRDD3. Germline V gene data show CDR1 as GEAIGNYY and CDR2 as EKD. The CDR3 totals 15 residues. The trim removed 3 bases at V and 2 bases at J, leaving 7 bases unmatched. The CDR3 nucleotides read TGTGCCTGTGACCTACTGGGGGGTAGAACCGATAAACTCATCTTT. It codes for CACDLLGGRTDKLIF.

This clone appeared a few times. The protein given by TCRdb reflects a much larger clone and differs at residue 11 from this DNA's translation, likely from a read error; the protein shown is the DNA's translation. The chain couples TRDV2 to TRDJ1; 11 bases agree with TRDD3. The CDR3 spans 13 residues. The germline CDR1 and CDR2 sequences are GEAIGNYY and EKD. For the CDR3, the DNA is TGTGCCTGTGACCGTTTACTGGGGGATAAACCCATCTTT. Protein: CACDRLLGDKPIF.

The table lists this clone with a few counts. The TCRdb protein, from a much larger clone, departs from this DNA's translation at residue 5, likely by read error; the protein shown derives from the DNA. The V gene is TRDV2, the J gene TRDJ2; the match to TRDD3 covers 11 bases. Germline assignment: CDR1 GEAIGNYY and CDR2 EKD. The CDR3 contains 17 residues. V lost 1 base and J lost 2; bases outside the gene matches: 5. CDR3: CACDTLGDNSLTAQLFF. In DNA, the CDR3 is TGTGCCTGTGACACACTGGGGGATAATTCGTTGACAGCACAACTCTTCTTT.